This TCR beta chain was retrieved from a study of blood T cell repertoires in COVID-19. Study context: The United States, Italy and Spain supplied acute and convalescent COVID-19 samples. T cells, B-cell-depleted T cells, or PBMCs supplied cDNA or gDNA.

To note about this clone: A junction boundary mismatches the germline segment, possibly from a read error.

Germline V CDR1 and CDR2: SGHNT, YENEEA. This CDR3 is built from 17 residues. Libraries were prepared by immunoSEQ multiplex PCR; TCRdb keeps only in-frame clonotypes and omits some of them. This sample has around 73,000 clones; around 82% occur once, and the top ten carry 28%. This TCR was sampled from a human donor in a cohort sampled during active COVID-19. Source material: peripheral blood. The rearrangement uses TRBV11-3 and TRBJ2-5; possible D gene TRBD1, 6 bases. CDR3 loop: CASTLLRGGRSQETQYF. CDR3 nucleotide sequence: TGTGCCAGCACCTTACTACGAGGGGGTAGGAGCCAAGAGACCCAGTACTTC.